This note documents a single T cell receptor (beta chain) sequence. Per germline, CDR1 SSHAT and CDR2 FNYEAQ (reference sequence). V was cut by 1 base and J by 4 bases, with 5 bases left in between. CDR3 size: 13 residues. The data stem from a study of graft-versus-host responses after intestinal transplantation. Study in general: Multivisceral, liver-intestinal, or isolated intestinal transplants were given to recipients.

Here immunoSEQ multiplex PCR was the method, and the copy in TCRdb shows in-frame clones only, minus some. The sample lists 12,000 to 15,000 clones; around a third were seen once. Sequencing used alloreactive CD4+ T cells from a mixed lymphocyte reaction culture, obtained before intestinal transplant. Indicated subset: CFSE-low proliferating T cells sorted from roughly 6-day pre-transplant mixed lymphocyte reaction (GvH or HvG direction). The chain couples TRBV7-7 to TRBJ2-1; D unresolved. The sequence was obtained from a human patient who received an intestinal transplant. CDR3 in DNA: TGTGCCAGCAGCTTAGACGCATACAATGAGCAGTTCTTC. Its translation is CASSLDAYNEQFF.